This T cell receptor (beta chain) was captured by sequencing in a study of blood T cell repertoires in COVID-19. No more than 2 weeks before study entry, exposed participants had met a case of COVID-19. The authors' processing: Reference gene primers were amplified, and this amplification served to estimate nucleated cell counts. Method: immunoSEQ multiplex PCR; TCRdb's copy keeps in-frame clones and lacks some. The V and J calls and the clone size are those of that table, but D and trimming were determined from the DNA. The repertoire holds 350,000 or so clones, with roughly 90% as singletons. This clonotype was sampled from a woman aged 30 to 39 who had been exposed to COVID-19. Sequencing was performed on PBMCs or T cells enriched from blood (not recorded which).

CDR3 amino acids: CASSPRGGSAHEQYF. The CDR3 bases are TGTGCCAGCAGCCCTAGGGGCGGGAGTGCCCACGAGCAGTACTTC. This chain joins TRBV6-2 or TRBV6-3 and TRBJ2-7; 7 nucleotides match TRBD2. The junction had 13 bases not matched to a gene; V was cut back by 6 bases and J by 5 bases. Per the germline V gene, CDR1 is MNHEY and CDR2 is SVGEGT. The CDR3 consists of 15 residues.